These 24 T cell receptor beta chains share one sample of origin, sequenced in a study of cytomegalovirus exposure and HLA in healthy donors. The assay was immunoSEQ multiplex PCR, and TCRdb's table has in-frame clones only and misses some. In the table there are about 73,000 clones, around 95% of which are singletons. Sequencing used PBMCs. These TCRs come from a man aged 18 to 30 in good health and CMV-seronegative.

This clone was detected only once. V is TRBV29-1 and J is TRBJ1-1; D might be TRBD1 (5 bases). V was cut by 6 bases and J by 3 bases, with 11 bases left in between. The CDR3 extends over 12 amino acids. Germline V gives CDR1 SQVTM, CDR2 ANQGSEA. This chain's CDR3 is CSVKTGDTEAFF. CDR3 DNA: TGCAGCGTCAAAACGGGGGACACTGAAGCTTTCTTT.

The chain is built from TRBV7-2 and TRBJ1-4; tentatively, D is TRBD1 (5 bases). CDR1 is SGHTA, CDR2 FQGNSA, per germline. The CDR3 consists of 16 residues. Trimming removed 5 bases from V and 0 bases from J, with 13 bases in between. The CDR3 coding sequence is TGTGCCAGCAGCCTCATGGGGGGACCAACTAATGAAAAACTGTTTTTT. Amino acid sequence: CASSLMGGPTNEKLFF.

This chain joins TRBV6-6 and TRBJ2-3; 9 nucleotides line up with TRBD1. Trimming at V came to 5 bases and at J to 2 bases, leaving 2 bases not matched to a gene. Germline-derived CDR1 and CDR2 are MNHNY and SVGAGI (reference sequence). This CDR3 region has 14 residues. CDR3 in DNA: TGTGCCAGCAGTGGGGACAGGGACACAGATACGCAGTATTTT. It encodes CASSGDRDTDTQYF.

This sequence joins TRBV15 and TRBJ1-2; tentatively, D is TRBD1 (6 bases). V lost 0 bases, J lost 4 bases, and 12 bases lay in between. There are 15 residues in the CDR3. Per the germline V gene, CDR1 is LNHNV and CDR2 is YYDKDF (reference sequence). Here the CDR3 reads CATSRDRDKIYGYTF. The DNA for the CDR3 is TGTGCCACCAGCAGAGATCGGGACAAGATCTATGGCTACACCTTC.

The chain combines TRBV25-1 with TRBJ2-7; D is ambiguous. The CDR3 runs 12 residues. The germline V gene has CDR1 MGHDK and CDR2 SYGVNS. V gave up 4 bases and J gave up 3 bases, with 7 bases separating them. The CDR3 nucleotides read TGTGCCAGCAGTGGGGCTGACTACGAGCAGTACTTC. Its protein product is CASSGADYEQYF.

V and J are TRBV7-2 and TRBJ1-5; 10 nucleotides align to TRBD1. Germline-derived CDR1 and CDR2 are SGHTA and FQGNSA. The CDR3 has 15 amino acids. The V gene end was trimmed by 4 bases and the J gene end by 6 bases; junction bases not matched to a gene: 6. In DNA form, the CDR3 reads TGTGCCAGCAGCTCAGACAGGGGGCCCGGTCAGCCCCAGCATTTT. Translated: CASSSDRGPGQPQHF.

This sequence joins TRBV6-4 and TRBJ2-1; TRBD1 is a possible D gene (6 bases). The CDR3 contains 13 residues. The V and J ends lost 0 bases and 12 bases respectively, with 12 bases between them. Germline V gene lookup returns CDR1 MRHNA and CDR2 SNTAGT. The DNA of the CDR3 is TGTGCCAGCAGTGACTCAGGAGGACAGTGGCAGTTCTTC. This gives the protein CASSDSGGQWQFF.

V usage is TRBV5-6 and J usage is TRBJ2-1; 10 nucleotides agree with TRBD1. Trimming took 3 bases from V and 3 from J; bases not matched to a gene: 6. CDR1 and CDR2 from the germline V gene are SGHDT and YYEEEE. The CDR3 sequence is 16 residues long. The CDR3 DNA reads TGTGCCAGCAGCTGGGCCAGGACAGGGGGCTACAATGAGCAGTTCTTC. It translates to CASSWARTGGYNEQFF.

This clone was recorded only once. The CDR3 region is CASSFGPPRATEAFF. The DNA for the CDR3 is TGTGCCAGCAGTTTCGGGCCCCCGAGGGCCACTGAAGCTTTCTTT. V and J are TRBV6-5 and TRBJ1-1; no clear D gene. In germline, CDR1 is MNHEY, CDR2 SVGAGI. V lost 4 bases and J 4 bases, leaving 16 bases between the germline ends. The CDR3 is made up of 15 amino acids.

J is TRBJ2-6 and V is TRBV19; D unclear. Per the germline V gene, CDR1 is LNHDA and CDR2 is SQIVND (reference sequence). V shed 3 bases and J shed 0 bases, with 6 bases lying between them. The CDR3 covers 15 residues. CDR3 sequence reads: CASSMGRSGANVLTF. The CDR3 DNA reads as TGTGCCAGTAGTATGGGCCGCTCTGGGGCCAACGTCCTGACTTTC.

This sequence joins TRBV27 and TRBJ1-1; 9 bases fit TRBD1. The CDR3 spans 18 residues. Per the germline V gene, CDR1 is MNHEY and CDR2 is SMNVEV (reference sequence). The V and J ends lost 8 bases and 5 bases, in that order; junction bases with no gene match: 21. This chain's CDR3 is CASGGLGQGIGVGTEAFF. As DNA, the CDR3 is TGTGCCAGCGGCGGCCTGGGACAGGGCATCGGAGTGGGGACTGAAGCTTTCTTT.

The chain carries TRBV9 and TRBJ2-7; TRBD2 matches at 8 bases. The ends lost 10 bases at V and 2 bases at J; junction bases unmatched: 5. Germline V gene sequence: CDR1 SGDLS, CDR2 YYNGEE. The CDR3 runs 12 residues. Written as DNA, the CDR3 is TGTGCCGGTCGGGGGGGAGCCTACGAGCAGTACTTC. Translating it yields CAGRGGAYEQYF.

The genes are TRBV29-1 and TRBJ1-2; weak D call: TRBD1 (5 bases). This CDR3 is 14 amino acids long. In germline, CDR1 is SQVTM, CDR2 ANQGSEA. V was clipped by 6 bases and J by 1 base, with 15 bases between them. The CDR3 is CSVGLRGGNYGYTF. CDR3 bases: TGCAGCGTGGGACTGCGGGGGGGTAACTATGGCTACACCTTC. The full variable domain, completed using reference TRBV29-1 and TRBJ1-2, is SAVISQKPSRDICQRGTSLTIQCQVDSQVTMMFWYRQQPGQSLTLIATANQGSEATYESGFVIDKFPISRPNLTFSTLTVSNMSPEDSSIYLCSVGLRGGNYGYTFGSGTRLTVV.

This sequence joins TRBV15 and TRBJ1-2; D unresolved. V was trimmed by 1 base and J by 4 bases, leaving 10 bases between them. The length of the CDR3 is 14 residues. Germline V gene data show CDR1 as LNHNV and CDR2 as YYDKDF (reference sequence). The CDR3 protein is CATSRVSVGYGYTF. CDR3 in DNA: TGTGCCACCAGCAGAGTTTCGGTCGGCTATGGCTACACCTTC.

In this sample, this clone turned up once. The CDR3 loop is CASSHQGGRTEAFF. In DNA form, the CDR3 reads TGTGCCAGCAGTCATCAGGGAGGGAGGACTGAAGCTTTCTTT. The gene calls are TRBV6-6 and TRBJ1-1; tentatively, D is TRBD1 (5 bases). This CDR3 has 14 residues. The ends were cut back, 5 bases at V and 5 bases at J, with 15 bases in the middle. Germline V gene data show CDR1 as MNHNY and CDR2 as SVGAGI (reference sequence).

This rearrangement joins TRBV6-5 to TRBJ1-1, with D unclear. Per the germline V gene, CDR1 is MNHEY and CDR2 is SVGAGI. Trimming removed 6 bases from V and 5 bases from J, with 10 bases in between. The CDR3 sequence is 12 residues long. In DNA, the CDR3 is TGTGCCAGCAGCCCTCCGGGGACTGAAGCTTTCTTT. Translated, it gives CASSPPGTEAFF.

The chain uses TRBV7-2 and TRBJ2-5; 13 bases are shared with TRBD2. The end of the DNA fits TRBJ2-7 better, so the J call may be wrong. Germline loops: CDR1 SGHTA, CDR2 FQGNSA. CDR3 length equals 14 residues. CDR3 in amino acids: CASSSGLAGNEQYF. In DNA, the CDR3 is TGTGCCAGCAGCTCGGGACTAGCGGGGAACGAGCAGTACTTC.

This chain connects TRBV6-5 to TRBJ1-2, with 11 bases aligning to TRBD1. After removal of 5 bases from V and 8 bases from J, the junction contained 4 bases not matched to a gene. The CDR3 spans 13 residues. Germline CDR1 MNHEY, CDR2 SVGAGI. CDR3 amino acids: CASSPRTGGGYTF. In DNA, the CDR3 is TGTGCCAGCAGTCCTAGGACAGGGGGCGGCTACACCTTC.

V is TRBV28 and J is TRBJ2-1, with D tentatively TRBD2 (6 bases). CDR3 size: 15 residues. The germline CDR1 and CDR2 sequences are MDHEN and SYDVKM. Deletions cut 5 bases from V and 4 bases from J, with 15 bases between. The CDR3 protein is CASSERRGIYNEQFF. The DNA of the CDR3 is TGTGCCAGCAGTGAGAGACGGGGGATATACAATGAGCAGTTCTTC. Full variable domain (missing parts from reference TRBV28 and TRBJ2-1): DVKVTQSSRYLVKRTGEKVFLECVQDMDHENMFWYRQDPGLGLRLIYFSYDVKMKEKGDIPEGYSVSREKKERFSLILESASTNQTSMYLCASSERRGIYNEQFFGPGTRLTVL.

This chain links TRBV19 with TRBJ2-6, with 9 bases lining up with TRBD1. Germline CDR1 LNHDA, CDR2 SQIVND (reference sequence). With V trimmed by 7 bases and J by 0 bases, 7 bases remained unmatched. This CDR3 spans 17 amino acids. The CDR3 DNA sequence: TGTGCCAGTACCTGGGGGACAGGGCTCTCTGGGGCCAACGTCCTGACTTTC. Residues: CASTWGTGLSGANVLTF.

The chain uses TRBV4-1 and TRBJ2-5; a possible D gene is TRBD1 (5 bases). Deletions cut 4 bases from V and 0 bases from J, with 9 bases between. The germline V gene has CDR1 MGHRA and CDR2 YSYEKL. The CDR3 extends over 14 amino acids. CDR3 nucleotides: TGCGCCAGCAGCCCTGACAGCTACCAAGAGACCCAGTACTTC. Residues: CASSPDSYQETQYF.

In its sample, this clone was seen once. The chain combines TRBV9 with TRBJ2-1; maybe TRBD2 (6 bases). Germline V gene data show CDR1 as SGDLS and CDR2 as YYNGEE. The CDR3 length is 16 residues. The V end lost 4 bases, the J end lost 9 bases, and 23 bases lay between the germline ends. CDR3 DNA sequence: TGTGCCAGCAGCCCCCGAGGAGGTAGCGGAGAGGGTGAGCAGTTCTTC. As protein: CASSPRGGSGEGEQFF.

This chain uses TRBV5-4 with TRBJ1-1; D gene uncertain. In germline, CDR1 is SGHNT, CDR2 YYREEE (reference sequence). Trimming left V 2 bases short and J 4 bases short, with 9 bases between. The length of the CDR3 is 13 residues. CDR3 sequence: CASSFSRGTEAFF. The CDR3 DNA is TGTGCCAGCAGCTTTTCCCGGGGCACTGAAGCTTTCTTT.

This clone appeared a single time. The V call is TRBV7-2, the J call TRBJ1-1; the D is unclear. CDR1 is SGHTA, CDR2 FQGNSA, per germline. This CDR3 spans 14 amino acids. Trimming took off 1 base at V and 1 base at J, with 7 bases between the two ends. The CDR3 protein is CASSLGSTNTEAFF. The CDR3, as DNA: TGTGCCAGCAGCTTAGGCAGTACGAACACTGAAGCTTTCTTT. The full variable domain, rest sourced from reference TRBV7-2 and TRBJ1-1, is GAGVSQSPSNKVTEKGKDVELRCDPISGHTALYWYRQSLGQGLEFLIYFQGNSAPDKSGLPSDRFSAERTGGSVSTLTIQRTQQEDSAVYLCASSLGSTNTEAFFGQGTRLTVV.